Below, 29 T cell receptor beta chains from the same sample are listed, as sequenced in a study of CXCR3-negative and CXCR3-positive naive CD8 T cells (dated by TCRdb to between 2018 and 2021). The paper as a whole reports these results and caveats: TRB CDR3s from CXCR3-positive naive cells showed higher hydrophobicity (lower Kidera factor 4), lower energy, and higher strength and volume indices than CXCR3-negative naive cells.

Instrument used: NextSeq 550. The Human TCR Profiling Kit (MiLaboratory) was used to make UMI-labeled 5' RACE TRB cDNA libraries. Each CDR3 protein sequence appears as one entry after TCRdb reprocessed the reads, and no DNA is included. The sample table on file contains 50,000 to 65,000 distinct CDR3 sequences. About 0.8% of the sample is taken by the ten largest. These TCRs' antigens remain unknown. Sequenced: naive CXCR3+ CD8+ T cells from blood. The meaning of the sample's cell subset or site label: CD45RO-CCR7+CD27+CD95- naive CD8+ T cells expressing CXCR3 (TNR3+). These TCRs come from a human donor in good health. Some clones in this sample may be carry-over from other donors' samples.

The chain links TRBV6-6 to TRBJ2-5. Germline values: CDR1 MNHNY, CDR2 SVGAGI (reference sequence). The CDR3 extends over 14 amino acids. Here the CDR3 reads CASSYSSPQETQYF.

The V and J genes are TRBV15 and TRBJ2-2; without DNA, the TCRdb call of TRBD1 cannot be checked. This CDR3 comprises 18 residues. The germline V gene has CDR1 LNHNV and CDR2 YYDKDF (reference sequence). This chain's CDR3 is CATSSPFYDGKNTGELFF.

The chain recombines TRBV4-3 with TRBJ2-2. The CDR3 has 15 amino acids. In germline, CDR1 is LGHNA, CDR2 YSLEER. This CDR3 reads CASSQDGVYTGELFF.

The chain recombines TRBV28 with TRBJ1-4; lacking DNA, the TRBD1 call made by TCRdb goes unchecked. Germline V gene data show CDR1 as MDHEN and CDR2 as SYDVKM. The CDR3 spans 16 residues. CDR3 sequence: CASSLPVTGSSEKLFF. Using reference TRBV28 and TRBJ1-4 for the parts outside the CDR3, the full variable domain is DVKVTQSSRYLVKRTGEKVFLECVQDMDHENMFWYRQDPGLGLRLIYFSYDVKMKEKGDIPEGYSVSREKKERFSLILESASTNQTSMYLCASSLPVTGSSEKLFFGSGTQLSVL.

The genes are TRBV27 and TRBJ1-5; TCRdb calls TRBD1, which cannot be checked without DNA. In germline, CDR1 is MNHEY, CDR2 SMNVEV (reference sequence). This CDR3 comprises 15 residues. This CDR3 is CASSPLYYSNQPQHF.

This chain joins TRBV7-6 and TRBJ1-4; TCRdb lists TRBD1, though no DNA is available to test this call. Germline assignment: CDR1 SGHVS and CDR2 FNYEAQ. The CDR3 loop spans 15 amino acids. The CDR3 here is CASSPGQATNEKLFF. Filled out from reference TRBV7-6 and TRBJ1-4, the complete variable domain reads GAGVSQSPRYKVTKRGQDVALRCDPISGHVSLYWYRQALGQGPEFLTYFNYEAQQDKSGLPNDRFSAERPEGSISTLTIQRTEQRDSAMYRCASSPGQATNEKLFFGSGTQLSVL.

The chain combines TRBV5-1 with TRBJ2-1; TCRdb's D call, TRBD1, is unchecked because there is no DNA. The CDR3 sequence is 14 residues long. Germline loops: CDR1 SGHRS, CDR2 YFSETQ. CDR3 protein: CASSLRDPRDEQFF.

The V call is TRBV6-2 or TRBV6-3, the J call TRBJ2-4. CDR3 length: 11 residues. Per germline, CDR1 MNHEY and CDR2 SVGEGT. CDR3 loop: CASSYSNIQYF.

CDR3 sequence: CASSYGNGELFF. J is TRBJ2-2 and V is TRBV7-3. Germline lookup yields CDR1 SGHTA and CDR2 FQGTGA. This CDR3 is 12 amino acids long.

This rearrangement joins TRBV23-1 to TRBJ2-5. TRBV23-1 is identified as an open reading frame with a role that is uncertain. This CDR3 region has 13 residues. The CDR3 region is CASSRTDQETQYF.

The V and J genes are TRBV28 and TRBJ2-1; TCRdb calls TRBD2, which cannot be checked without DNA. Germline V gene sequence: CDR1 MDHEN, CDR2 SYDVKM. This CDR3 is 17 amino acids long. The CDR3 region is CASSSISSGGASHEQFF. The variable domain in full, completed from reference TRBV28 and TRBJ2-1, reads DVKVTQSSRYLVKRTGEKVFLECVQDMDHENMFWYRQDPGLGLRLIYFSYDVKMKEKGDIPEGYSVSREKKERFSLILESASTNQTSMYLCASSSISSGGASHEQFFGPGTRLTVL.

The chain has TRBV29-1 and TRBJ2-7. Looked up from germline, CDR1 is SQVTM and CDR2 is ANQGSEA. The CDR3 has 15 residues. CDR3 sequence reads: CSVALAGGSSYEQYF.

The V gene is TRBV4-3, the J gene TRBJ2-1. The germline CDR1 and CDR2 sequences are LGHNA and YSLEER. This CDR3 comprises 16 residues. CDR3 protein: CASSQDRTVDYNEQFF.

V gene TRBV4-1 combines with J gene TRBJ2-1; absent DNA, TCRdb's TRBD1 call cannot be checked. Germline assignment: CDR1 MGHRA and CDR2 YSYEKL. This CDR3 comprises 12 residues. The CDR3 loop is CASGGGGSEQFF.

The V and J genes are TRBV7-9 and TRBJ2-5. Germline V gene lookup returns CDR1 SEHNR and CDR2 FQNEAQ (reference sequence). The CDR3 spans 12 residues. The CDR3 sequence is CASTLTSETQYF.

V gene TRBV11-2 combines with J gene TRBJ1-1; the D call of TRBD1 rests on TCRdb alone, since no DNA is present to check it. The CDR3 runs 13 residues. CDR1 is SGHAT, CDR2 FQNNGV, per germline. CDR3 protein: CASRPGTGGEAFF.

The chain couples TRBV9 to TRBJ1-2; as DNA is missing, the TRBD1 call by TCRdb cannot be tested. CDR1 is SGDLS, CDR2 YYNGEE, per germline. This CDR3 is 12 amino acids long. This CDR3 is CASSTPGYGYTF. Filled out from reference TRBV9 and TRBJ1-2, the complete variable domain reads DSGVTQTPKHLITATGQRVTLRCSPRSGDLSVYWYQQSLDQGLQFLIQYYNGEERAKGNILERFSAQQFPDLHSELNLSSLELGDSALYFCASSTPGYGYTFGSGTRLTVV.

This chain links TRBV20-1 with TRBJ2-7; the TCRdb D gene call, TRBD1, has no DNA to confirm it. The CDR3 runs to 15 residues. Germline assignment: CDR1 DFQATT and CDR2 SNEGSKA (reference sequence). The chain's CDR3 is CSARESGTGGYEQYF.

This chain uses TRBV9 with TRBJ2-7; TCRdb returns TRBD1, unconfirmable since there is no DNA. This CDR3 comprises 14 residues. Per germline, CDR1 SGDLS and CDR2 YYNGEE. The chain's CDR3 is CASSAPGQPYEQYF.

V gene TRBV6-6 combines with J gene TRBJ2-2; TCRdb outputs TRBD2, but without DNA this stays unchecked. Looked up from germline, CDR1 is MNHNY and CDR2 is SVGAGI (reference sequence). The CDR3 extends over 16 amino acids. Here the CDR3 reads CASSALSGGADGELFF.

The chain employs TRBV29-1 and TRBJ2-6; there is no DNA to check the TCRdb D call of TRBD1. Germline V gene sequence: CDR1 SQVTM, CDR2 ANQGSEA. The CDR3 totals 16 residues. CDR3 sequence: CSAHVGDKSGANVLTF.

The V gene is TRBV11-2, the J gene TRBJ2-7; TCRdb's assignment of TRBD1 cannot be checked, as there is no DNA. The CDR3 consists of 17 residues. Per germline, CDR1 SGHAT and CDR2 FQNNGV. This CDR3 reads CASSLSYRGSYIYEQYF.

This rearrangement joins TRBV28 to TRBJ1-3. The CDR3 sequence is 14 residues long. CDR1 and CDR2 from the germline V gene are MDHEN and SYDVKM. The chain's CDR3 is CASRLARRGNTIYF.

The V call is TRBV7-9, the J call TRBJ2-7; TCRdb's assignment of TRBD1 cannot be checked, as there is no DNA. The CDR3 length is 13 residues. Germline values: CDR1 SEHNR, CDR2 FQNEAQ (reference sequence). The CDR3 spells CASSNRDRAEQYF.

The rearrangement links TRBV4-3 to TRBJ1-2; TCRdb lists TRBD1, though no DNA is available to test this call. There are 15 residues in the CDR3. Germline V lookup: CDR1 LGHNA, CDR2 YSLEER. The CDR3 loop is CASSQDWTGNYGYTF.

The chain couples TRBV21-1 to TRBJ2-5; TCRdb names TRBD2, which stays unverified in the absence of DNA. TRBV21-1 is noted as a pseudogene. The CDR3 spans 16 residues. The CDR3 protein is CASSTPGTKYQETQYF.

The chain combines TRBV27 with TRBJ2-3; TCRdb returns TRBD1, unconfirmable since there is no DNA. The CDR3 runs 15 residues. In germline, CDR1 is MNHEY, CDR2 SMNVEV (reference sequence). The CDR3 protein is CASSLRLTQGDTQYF.

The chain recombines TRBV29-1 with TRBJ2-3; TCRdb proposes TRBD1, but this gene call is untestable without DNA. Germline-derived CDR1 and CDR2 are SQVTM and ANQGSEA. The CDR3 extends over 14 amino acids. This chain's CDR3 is CGVEGERDTDTQYF.

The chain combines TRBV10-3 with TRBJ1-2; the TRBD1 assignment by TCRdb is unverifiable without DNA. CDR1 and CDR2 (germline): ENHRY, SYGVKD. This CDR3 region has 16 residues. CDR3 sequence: CAISESAEKGRDGYTF.